This TCR beta chain was retrieved from a study of low-dose radiotherapy and immunotherapy resistance in tumors. The wider study: Each patient was administered nivolumab intravenously at 240 mg, which was a flat dose, every two weeks, along with intravenous ipilimumab at 1 mg/kg every six weeks.

The CDR3 length is 16 residues. The ends were cut back, 4 bases at V and 0 bases at J, with 16 bases in the middle. Germline lookup yields CDR1 LGHNA and CDR2 YSLEER. Regarding time point: after trial treatment. Treatment defined: LDRT plus nivolumab, ipilimumab, low-dose cyclophosphamide and aspirin (RACIN trial). Nivolumab, ipilimumab, aspirin, low-dose cyclophosphamide and low-dose radiotherapy were given to donors. The table lists this clonotype with many counts. Covering alpha and beta chains, TRAV- and TRBV-specific primers were used for the first-strand cDNA. With a V-primer adapter and a constant-region primer, TCRs were amplified for 20 PCR cycles. mRNA, after isolation, was amplified by in vitro transcription. TCRdb used MiXCR to reprocess the reads, holding one entry per CDR3 protein. The repertoire has about 100,000 distinct CDR3 sequences, more than 20% of them found once; the top ten carry roughly 4%.

The rearrangement links TRBV4-3 to TRBJ2-7, with D tentatively TRBD2 (6 bases). The TCR was taken from a male donor with prostate cancer. The sample in question was PBMCs, obtained after low-dose radiotherapy plus immunotherapy. DNA of the CDR3: TGCGCCAGCAGCCCCCGCGGAGGGTCGGGCTCCTACGAGCAGTACTTC. Translated, it gives CASSPRGGSGSYEQYF.